This TCR beta chain derives from a study of control samples from healthy donors and cancer patients (dated by TCRdb to about 2020). The receptor library was made with the immunoSEQ multiplex PCR assay. In its TCRdb copy, this immuneACCESS table keeps in-frame sequences only and misses some clones. Where compared with another copy, unresolved V genes explain less than half of these, and the others have no known cause. The sample records 150,000 to 200,000 clones, around nine tenths of which are singletons. Together, the top ten hold over 1.1% of the sample. Comments on this clone: Its antigen is not yet known. No much larger clone is present one base from it, and per-base qualities are unavailable.

Measured from the cysteine to the phenylalanine, the CDR3 is 14 residues long. Here the CDR3 DNA is all that survives: 42 bases in frame from base 1. Via the germline V gene (reference sequence), CDR1 is LGHDT and CDR2 YNNKEL. The V end gives up 2 bases and the J end 9 bases, leaving 1 base in the junction not matched to a gene. The sample was blood. In this chain, TRBV3-1 (or the pseudogene TRBV3-2) is recombined with TRBJ1-6, with 10 central nucleotides matching TRBD1. The sequence came from a man aged 25 to 40 in good health. The base sequence is TGTGCCAGCAGCCAAAGGGACAGGGGTTCACCCCTCCACTTT. It translates to CASSQRDRGSPLHF.